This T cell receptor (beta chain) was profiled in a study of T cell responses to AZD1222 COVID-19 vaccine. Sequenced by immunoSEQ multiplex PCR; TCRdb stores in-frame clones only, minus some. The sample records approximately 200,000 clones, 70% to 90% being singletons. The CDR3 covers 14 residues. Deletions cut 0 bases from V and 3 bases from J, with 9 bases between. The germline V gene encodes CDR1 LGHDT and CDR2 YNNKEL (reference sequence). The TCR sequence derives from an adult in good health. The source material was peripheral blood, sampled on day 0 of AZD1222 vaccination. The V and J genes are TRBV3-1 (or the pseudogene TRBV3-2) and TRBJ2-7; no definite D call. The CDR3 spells CASSQDFARYEQYF. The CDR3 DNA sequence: TGTGCCAGCAGCCAAGACTTCGCGCGCTACGAGCAGTACTTC.